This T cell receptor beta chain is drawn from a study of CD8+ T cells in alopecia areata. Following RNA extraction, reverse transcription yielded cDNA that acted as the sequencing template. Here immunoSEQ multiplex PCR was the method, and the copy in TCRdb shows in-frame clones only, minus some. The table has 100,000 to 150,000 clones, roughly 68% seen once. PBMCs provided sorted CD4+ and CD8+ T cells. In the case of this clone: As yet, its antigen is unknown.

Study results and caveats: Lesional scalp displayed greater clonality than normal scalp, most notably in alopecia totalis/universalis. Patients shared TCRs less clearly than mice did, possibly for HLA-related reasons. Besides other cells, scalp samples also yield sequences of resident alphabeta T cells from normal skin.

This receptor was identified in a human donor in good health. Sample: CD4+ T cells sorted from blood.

The CDR3 nucleotides read TGTGCCACCAGCGACAGACCTCTGAACTATGGCTACACCTTC. Translating it yields CATSDRPLNYGYTF. V is TRBV15 and J is TRBJ1-2; tentative D call: TRBD1 (5 bases). The ends were cut back, 5 bases at V and 2 bases at J, with 12 bases in the middle. Germline values: CDR1 LNHNV, CDR2 YYDKDF (reference sequence). The CDR3 contains 14 residues.